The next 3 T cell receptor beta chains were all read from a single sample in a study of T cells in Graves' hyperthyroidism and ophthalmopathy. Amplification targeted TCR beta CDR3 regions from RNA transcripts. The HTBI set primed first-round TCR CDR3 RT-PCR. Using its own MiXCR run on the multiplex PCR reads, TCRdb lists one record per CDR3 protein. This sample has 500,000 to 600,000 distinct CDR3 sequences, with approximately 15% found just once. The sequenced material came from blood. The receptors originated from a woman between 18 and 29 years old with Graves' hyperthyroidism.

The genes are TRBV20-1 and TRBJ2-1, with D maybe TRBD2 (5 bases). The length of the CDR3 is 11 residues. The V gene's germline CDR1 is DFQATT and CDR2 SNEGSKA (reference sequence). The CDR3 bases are TGCAGCTGCCGGGACTACAATGAGCAGTTCTTC. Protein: CSCRDYNEQFF.

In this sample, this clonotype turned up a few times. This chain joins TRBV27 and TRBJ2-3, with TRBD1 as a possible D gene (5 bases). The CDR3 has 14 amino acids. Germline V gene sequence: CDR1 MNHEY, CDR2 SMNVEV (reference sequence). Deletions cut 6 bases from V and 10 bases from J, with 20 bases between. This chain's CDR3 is CASRVGAVPGAQYF. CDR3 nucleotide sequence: TGTGCCAGCAGGGTTGGGGCGGTACCCGGTGCGCAGTATTTT.

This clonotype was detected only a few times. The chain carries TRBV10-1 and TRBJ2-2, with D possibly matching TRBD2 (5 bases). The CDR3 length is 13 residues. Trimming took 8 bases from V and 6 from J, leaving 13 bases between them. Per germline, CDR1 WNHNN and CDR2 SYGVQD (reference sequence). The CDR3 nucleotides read TGCGCCAGCGGAGGCAAAATCCCCGGGGAGCTGTTTTTT. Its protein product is CASGGKIPGELFF.